A single sample gave rise to the 14 T cell receptor beta chains below, sequenced in a study of T-cell memory formation after mild COVID-19 (dated by TCRdb to the early 2020s). Libraries were built with 5' RACE. TCRdb records Illumina NovaSeq 6000 as the sequencer. The raw public data were reprocessed by TCRdb itself: fastp quality trimming at Q25, MiXCR clonotype calling, in-frame beta chains only. Every distinct CDR3 protein forms one entry, paired with its most common genes and DNA. Present in this sample are more than 75,000 distinct CDR3 sequences, roughly 25% of which were seen just once. The ten largest clones take up approximately 45% of the sample. Material for sequencing was PBMCs or a T cell subset sorted from them (not recorded which). These receptor sequences come from a young man who had mild COVID-19 (a few samples of this study predate the infection). The sample titles of this study are shuffled in the database, so cell type and time point are left out; the donor was told from shared clones.

The gene calls are TRBV20-1 and TRBJ1-1; D is unclear. Trimming shortened V by 2 bases and J by 1 base, and 5 bases separated the two germline ends. Germline CDR1 and CDR2: DFQATT and SNEGSKA (reference sequence). The CDR3 extends over 12 amino acids. The CDR3 sequence: CSARIRNTEAFF. The CDR3, as DNA: TGCAGTGCTAGAATCAGGAACACTGAAGCTTTCTTT.

V usage is TRBV7-9 and J usage is TRBJ1-1; 10 bases align to TRBD1. In germline, CDR1 is SEHNR, CDR2 FQNEAQ (reference sequence). V was pared by 4 bases and J by 2 bases, with 4 bases of the junction left unmatched. The CDR3 length is 15 residues. Written as DNA, the CDR3 is TGTGCCAGCAGCTCCAGACAGGGGGCCAACACTGAAGCTTTCTTT. It is translated as CASSSRQGANTEAFF.

This chain joins TRBV28 and TRBJ2-7; 8 bases match TRBD2. This CDR3 is built from 15 residues. J gave up 4 bases and V 4 bases, and 9 bases lay outside the gene matches. Germline V gene lookup returns CDR1 MDHEN and CDR2 SYDVKM. This CDR3 is CASSSRGGRTYEQYV. The CDR3 nucleotides read TGTGCCAGCAGTTCCCGGGGGGGCCGGACTTACGAGCAGTACGTC.

There are a few counts of this clonotype. The chain is built from TRBV7-9 and TRBJ2-3; D gene unclear. The CDR3 covers 11 residues. The V end was cut by 1 base, the J end by 6 bases, with 2 bases between. CDR1 SEHNR and CDR2 FQNEAQ come from the germline V gene (reference sequence). The CDR3 DNA reads as TGTGCCAGCAGCTTAGTGGATACGCAGTATTTT. As protein: CASSLVDTQYF.

The V call is TRBV18, the J call TRBJ1-2, with D unclear. The ends were cut back, 4 bases at V and 0 bases at J, with 9 bases in the middle. This CDR3 has 14 residues. Germline loops: CDR1 KGHSH, CDR2 LQKENI. CDR3 sequence (DNA): TGTGCCAGCTCACGGAAGGGAACTAACTATGGCTACACCTTC. Translation gives CASSRKGTNYGYTF.

The chain links TRBV7-9 to TRBJ2-7; no definite D call. There are 13 residues in the CDR3. The V end lost 5 bases, the J end lost 0 bases, and 8 bases lay between the germline ends. Germline V CDR1 and CDR2: SEHNR, FQNEAQ (reference sequence). CDR3 sequence reads: CASSHPSSYEQYV. The CDR3 nucleotides read TGTGCCAGCAGCCATCCTAGCTCCTACGAGCAGTACGTC.

This clonotype was seen more than once but under ten times. The chain has TRBV4-1 and TRBJ2-7, with unresolved D. The V gene's germline CDR1 is MGHRA and CDR2 YSYEKL. The ends were cut back, 0 bases at V and 7 bases at J, with 10 bases in the middle. CDR3 length: 13 amino acids. CDR3 DNA: TGCGCCAGCAGCCAAGATGGGGTAAGGGAGCAGTACGTC. Amino acid sequence: CASSQDGVREQYV.

The chain has TRBV12-3 or TRBV12-4 and TRBJ1-2; weak D call: TRBD1 (6 bases). V was pared by 7 bases and J by 6 bases, with 15 bases between. The CDR3 has 13 residues. CDR3 protein: CASIEGVGDGYTF. The CDR3, as DNA: TGTGCCAGCATCGAGGGGGTGGGTGATGGCTACACCTTC.

This clonotype was picked up a small number of times. This rearrangement joins TRBV12-5 to TRBJ1-4; 10 bases are shared with TRBD1. This CDR3 contains 14 residues. Germline CDR1 reads LGHNT; CDR2 reads FRNRAP. Trimming removed 11 bases from V and 5 bases from J; junction bases left unmatched: 8. The CDR3 here is CAGIPGQGNEKLFF. The CDR3 DNA sequence: TGTGCTGGGATCCCGGGACAGGGGAATGAAAAACTGTTTTTT.

This chain uses TRBV20-1 with TRBJ2-5; tentatively, D is TRBD1 (5 bases). Germline values: CDR1 DFQATT, CDR2 SNEGSKA (reference sequence). V lost 3 bases, J lost 0 bases, and 14 bases lay in between. This CDR3 is built from 15 residues. CDR3 protein: CSASVGPWYQETQYF. The CDR3 nucleotides are TGCAGTGCTAGTGTGGGGCCCTGGTACCAAGAGACCCAGTACTTC.

This chain connects TRBV5-1 to TRBJ1-2, with TRBD1 as a possible D gene (6 bases). The CDR3 is 12 amino acids. With 5 bases removed from V and 7 bases from J, the gap between germline ends came to 12 bases. Germline lookup yields CDR1 SGHRS and CDR2 YFSETQ. The CDR3 region has the DNA TGCGCCAGCAGACTCCGGGACATTGGCTACACCTTC. It yields the protein CASRLRDIGYTF.

This clonotype was recorded a few times. The CDR3 sequence: CASSRGGYEQYV. As DNA, the CDR3 is TGTGCCAGCAGCCGAGGGGGCTACGAGCAGTACGTC. The V and J genes are TRBV7-9 and TRBJ2-7; a possible D gene is TRBD1 (6 bases). This CDR3 contains 12 residues. The germline V and J ends were trimmed by 5 bases and 3 bases, with 8 bases remaining between them. The germline V gene has CDR1 SEHNR and CDR2 FQNEAQ (reference sequence).

This clonotype was counted a few times. This chain links TRBV3-1 with TRBJ2-2; tentative D call: TRBD1 (5 bases). The ends were cut back, 4 bases at V and 0 bases at J, with 9 bases in the middle. CDR3 length equals 15 residues. CDR1 LGHDT and CDR2 YNNKEL come from the germline V gene (reference sequence). The CDR3 region is CASSRPDTNTGELFF. The CDR3 bases are TGTGCCAGCAGCCGACCGGACACGAACACCGGGGAGCTGTTTTTT.

This chain joins TRBV20-1 and TRBJ2-7, with 10 bases that match TRBD2. Germline CDR1 DFQATT, CDR2 SNEGSKA (reference sequence). This CDR3 has 16 residues. The junction had 8 bases not matched to a gene; V was cut back by 3 bases and J by 0 bases. Here the CDR3 reads CSARLVLAGASYEQYF. CDR3 bases: TGCAGTGCTAGGCTTGTCCTAGCGGGGGCCTCCTACGAGCAGTACTTC.